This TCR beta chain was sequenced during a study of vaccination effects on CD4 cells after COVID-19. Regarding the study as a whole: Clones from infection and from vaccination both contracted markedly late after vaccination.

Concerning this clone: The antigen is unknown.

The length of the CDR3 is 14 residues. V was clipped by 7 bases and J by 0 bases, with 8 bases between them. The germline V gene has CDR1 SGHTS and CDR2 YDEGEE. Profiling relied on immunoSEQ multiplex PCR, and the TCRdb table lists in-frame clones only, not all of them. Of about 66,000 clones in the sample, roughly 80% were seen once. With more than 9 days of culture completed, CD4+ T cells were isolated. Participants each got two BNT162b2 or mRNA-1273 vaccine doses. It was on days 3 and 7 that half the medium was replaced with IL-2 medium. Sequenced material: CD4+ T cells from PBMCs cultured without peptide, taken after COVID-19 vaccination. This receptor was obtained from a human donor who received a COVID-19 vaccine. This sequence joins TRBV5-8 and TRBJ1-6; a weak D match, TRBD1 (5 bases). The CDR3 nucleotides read TGTGCCAGCGGCCAGGGCTCCTATAATTCACCCCTCCACTTT. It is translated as CASGQGSYNSPLHF.